One and the same sample provided the 12 T cell receptor beta chains below, sequenced in a study of blood T cells in healthy people across ages. Sample-barcoded 5' priming and a J-beta primer mix drove a second PCR of about 6 to 12 cycles. A single record per CDR3 protein comes from TCRdb applying MiXCR to the 5' RACE reads. The sample includes hundreds of thousands of distinct CDR3 sequences, approximately 59% of them seen just once. The sequenced sample consisted of blood. These receptors originate from a man aged 55 to 70 in good health.

V is TRBV12-3 or TRBV12-4 and J is TRBJ2-6; 8 nucleotides align to TRBD1. V was clipped by 6 bases and J by 0 bases; unmatched bases: 7. The CDR3 runs 17 residues. The CDR3 loop is CASSAGQVPSGANVLTF. The DNA of the CDR3 is TGTGCCAGCAGCGCGGGACAGGTGCCCTCTGGGGCCAACGTCCTGACTTTC.

This clonotype was seen only a few times. The V call is TRBV7-6, the J call TRBJ2-1, with 8 bases lining up with TRBD2. The germline V gene has CDR1 SGHVS and CDR2 FNYEAQ. There are 15 residues in the CDR3. With 3 bases clipped from V and 6 bases from J, the junction kept 7 bases outside the gene matches. The CDR3 region is CASSFRASGLNEQFF. CDR3 coding DNA: TGTGCCAGCAGCTTTCGAGCTAGCGGGCTCAATGAGCAGTTCTTC.

The chain combines TRBV10-3 with TRBJ2-7, with 7 bases aligning to TRBD1. V lost 10 bases to trimming and J lost 0 bases; unmatched junction nucleotides: 6. The germline V gene has CDR1 ENHRY and CDR2 SYGVKD. CDR3 length equals 13 residues. The CDR3: CASGGQDSYEQYF. Here the CDR3 DNA reads TGTGCCAGCGGTGGACAGGACTCCTACGAGCAGTACTTC.

The CDR3 is CASSSSGGAQETQYF. CDR3 nucleotides: TGTGCCAGCAGCTCCAGCGGGGGGGCTCAAGAGACCCAGTACTTC. The genes are TRBV7-2 and TRBJ2-5; 10 bases line up with TRBD2. Trimming cost V 4 bases and J 2 bases; bases outside gene matches: 4. Germline CDR1 reads SGHTA; CDR2 reads FQGNSA. The CDR3 extends over 15 amino acids.

The table lists this clonotype with a few counts. This rearrangement joins TRBV6-2 or TRBV6-3 to TRBJ2-3, with 11 bases matching TRBD2. Germline values: CDR1 MNHEY, CDR2 SVGEGT. The CDR3 spans 15 residues. The V segment lost 6 bases and the J segment 4 bases; nucleotides outside the gene matches: 6. The CDR3 region is CASSISGGAPDTQYF. In DNA form, the CDR3 reads TGTGCCAGCAGCATTAGCGGGGGGGCCCCAGATACGCAGTATTTT.

The chain employs TRBV5-1 and TRBJ2-5; no clear D gene. Germline V CDR1 and CDR2: SGHRS, YFSETQ. V gave up 5 bases and J gave up 4 bases, with 15 bases separating them. The CDR3 is made up of 14 amino acids. CDR3 loop: CASRDGESAETQYF. DNA for the CDR3: TGCGCCAGCAGGGATGGGGAATCCGCAGAGACCCAGTACTTC.

J is TRBJ1-4 and V is TRBV6-1, with a tentative D call TRBD1 (6 bases). V lost 2 bases to trimming and J lost 5 bases, with 9 bases between them. CDR3 size: 14 residues. The germline V gene encodes CDR1 MNHNS and CDR2 SASEGT. The CDR3 sequence: CASSESGDNEKLFF. The CDR3 nucleotides are TGTGCCAGCAGTGAATCAGGGGACAATGAAAAACTGTTTTTT.

V usage is TRBV4-2 and J usage is TRBJ1-2; D is perhaps TRBD1 (5 bases). The CDR3 length is 13 residues. Germline V gives CDR1 LGHNA, CDR2 YNFKEQ. Trimming cost V 3 bases and J 6 bases, with 11 bases left between them. CDR3 amino acids: CASSQTEADGYTF. As DNA, the CDR3 is TGTGCCAGCAGCCAGACAGAGGCGGATGGCTACACCTTC.

The chain is built from TRBV18 and TRBJ2-6; D not resolved. Per germline, CDR1 KGHSH and CDR2 LQKENI. V lost 3 bases and J 0 bases, leaving 6 bases between the germline ends. The CDR3 totals 15 residues. The CDR3, as DNA: TGTGCCAGCTCACCCGGAGCCTCTGGGGCCAACGTCCTGACTTTC. It encodes CASSPGASGANVLTF.

This rearrangement joins TRBV29-1 to TRBJ2-1; TRBD2 matches at 7 bases. Germline V gives CDR1 SQVTM, CDR2 ANQGSEA. The length of the CDR3 is 14 residues. V shed 8 bases and J 3 bases; nucleotides not matched to a gene: 10. CDR3 residues: CSLSGLADYNEQFF. CDR3 DNA: TGCAGCTTATCCGGGCTAGCGGACTACAATGAGCAGTTCTTC.

V gene TRBV20-1 combines with J gene TRBJ2-5, with 10 bases that match TRBD2. The germline gives CDR1 DFQATT, CDR2 SNEGSKA (reference sequence). V dropped 7 bases and J dropped 11; count of bases not matched to a gene: 16. The CDR3 has 14 residues. CDR3 DNA sequence: TGCAGTGTACCCACTAGCGGGGCGAACAATGAGCAGTACTTC. Amino acids: CSVPTSGANNEQYF.

The chain recombines TRBV7-2 with TRBJ2-1; a possible D gene is TRBD2 (6 bases). CDR1 SGHTA and CDR2 FQGNSA come from the germline V gene. The CDR3 runs to 16 residues. Trimming removed 5 bases at V and 7 bases at J, with 21 bases between. The CDR3 DNA reads as TGTGCCAGCAGCCTAGTGGGGGGTCGGGGATCGAATGAGCAGTTCTTC. Translated: CASSLVGGRGSNEQFF.